This is a list of T cell receptor beta chains from one sample in a study of technical replicates of blood from a few donors. Assay used: immunoSEQ multiplex PCR; TCRdb lists only in-frame clones, some missing. The sample includes 81,000 or so clones, 96% of them seen just once. The source material was T cells isolated from PBMCs. All receptors derive from a human donor in good health. The CDR3 runs from the conserved cysteine through the conserved F or W. Fields, in order: D gene, J gene, V gene, clone size, CDR3 protein, CDR3 DNA. D genes are given only for firm matches. Some rows have no size entry. The others give once, few or many, or a class for an expanded clone.

>NA|TRBJ2-1|TRBV14|few
CASRPRTGSSYNEQFF
TGTGCCAGCAGGCCAAGGACTGGAAGCTCCTACAATGAGCAGTTCTTC
>NA|TRBJ2-3|TRBV5-1|few
CASSDQGRGDTQYF
TGCGCCAGCAGTGATCAGGGAAGGGGAGATACGCAGTATTTT
>NA|TRBJ1-4|TRBV11-2|NA
CASSGRQGKGEKLFF
TGTGCCAGCAGCGGACGTCAGGGAAAGGGTGAAAAACTGTTTTTT
>NA|TRBJ1-6|TRBV2|NA
CASSMVGRVGSPLHF
TGTGCCAGCAGTATGGTGGGCAGGGTAGGGTCACCCCTCCACTTT
>NA|TRBJ2-7|TRBV28|few
CASSLEGRSSYEQYF
TGTGCCAGCAGTTTAGAGGGCCGGAGCTCCTACGAGCAGTACTTC
>NA|TRBJ2-4|TRBV28|NA
CASSSSGPSTLAKNIQYF
TGTGCCAGCAGTTCGAGCGGTCCGAGCACTCTAGCCAAAAACATTCAGTACTTC
>TRBD2|TRBJ2-2|TRBV2|once
CATPTSGTNTGELFF
TGTGCCACCCCGACTAGCGGGACTAACACCGGGGAGCTGTTTTTT
>NA|TRBJ1-1|TRBV13|NA
CASRRGTEAFF
TGTGCCAGCAGAAGGGGGACTGAAGCTTTCTTT
>NA|TRBJ2-2|TRBV2|NA
CASMLGGGELFF
TGTGCCAGCATGTTGGGCGGGGGGGAGCTGTTTTTT
>NA|TRBJ2-2|TRBV28|NA
CASSPGYLDTGELFF
TGTGCCAGCAGCCCCGGGTACCTAGACACCGGGGAGCTGTTTTTT
>TRBD2|TRBJ2-5|TRBV4-2|once
CASSQESGGPVAQYF
TGTGCCAGCAGCCAAGAGAGCGGGGGGCCGGTGGCCCAGTACTTC
>NA|TRBJ2-1|TRBV5-1|NA
CASSRDSSYNEQFF
TGCGCCAGCAGCAGGGACTCCTCCTACAATGAGCAGTTCTTC
>TRBD2|TRBJ2-1|TRBV7-2|NA
CASSLGRGRNNEQFF
TGTGCCAGCAGCTTAGGGCGGGGGAGAAACAATGAGCAGTTCTTC
>TRBD1|TRBJ1-2|TRBV11-1|NA
CASSLSGTGGNYGYTF
TGTGCCAGCAGCTTAAGCGGGACAGGGGGCAACTATGGCTACACCTTC
>NA|TRBJ1-4|TRBV19|NA
CASKPGHFVVSNEKLFF
TGTGCCAGTAAGCCGGGACATTTTGTCGTGTCTAATGAAAAACTGTTTTTT
>TRBD1|TRBJ1-2|TRBV29-1|NA
CSVTTGKNYGYTF
TGCAGCGTTACGACAGGGAAAAACTATGGCTACACCTTC
>NA|TRBJ2-7|TRBV5-1|once
CASSFRGGEAREQYF
TGCGCCAGCAGCTTTCGAGGGGGGGAGGCCAGGGAGCAGTACTTC
>NA|TRBJ2-7|TRBV4-1|NA
CASSQGRGTEQYF
TGCGCCAGCAGCCAAGGAAGGGGGACCGAGCAGTACTTC
>NA|TRBJ1-1|TRBV7-3|NA
CASSPHPLLNTEAFF
TGTGCCAGCAGCCCACACCCCCTTCTGAACACTGAAGCTTTCTTT
>NA|TRBJ2-7|TRBV5-5|NA
CASSSFRLVEQYF
TGTGCCAGCAGCAGCTTTAGACTGGTCGAGCAGTACTTC
>NA|TRBJ2-5|TRBV5-4|NA
CASSAKSASFGETQYF
TGTGCCAGCAGCGCCAAGTCGGCTAGCTTTGGGGAGACCCAGTACTTC
>NA|TRBJ2-2|TRBV4-1|NA
CASSAATGELFF
TGCGCCAGCAGCGCGGCCACCGGGGAGCTGTTTTTT
>NA|TRBJ2-5|TRBV13|NA
CASSWGLETQYF
TGTGCCAGCAGCTGGGGCCTAGAGACCCAGTACTTC
>NA|TRBJ1-2|TRBV6-6|once
CASQGIGGFSVYGYTF
TGTGCCAGCCAAGGTATCGGAGGTTTCTCTGTCTATGGCTACACCTTC
>NA|TRBJ1-2|TRBV18|NA
CASSPPSVDPRANYGYTF
TGTGCCAGCTCACCACCGTCGGTTGATCCGAGAGCTAACTATGGCTACACCTTC
>NA|TRBJ1-1|TRBV7-9|NA
CASSFGDTEAFF
TGTGCCAGCAGCTTCGGGGACACTGAAGCTTTCTTT
>NA|TRBJ1-1|TRBV10-3|NA
CAISHNDAAGFGTEAFF
TGTGCCATCAGCCACAACGACGCGGCAGGGTTCGGCACTGAAGCTTTCTTT
>NA|TRBJ1-1|TRBV6-5|NA
CASSYSPQGANTEAFF
TGTGCCAGCAGTTACTCTCCACAGGGAGCCAACACTGAAGCTTTCTTT
>TRBD1|TRBJ1-4|TRBV4-2|NA
CASSQPGQGEGNEKLFF
TGTGCCAGCAGCCAACCGGGACAGGGGGAAGGGAATGAAAAACTGTTTTTT
>TRBD1|TRBJ1-1|TRBV28|NA
CASIRAGQGSTEAFF
TGTGCCAGCATTCGGGCGGGACAGGGGAGCACTGAAGCTTTCTTT
>TRBD1|TRBJ1-5|TRBV28|NA
CASMRQGGGQPQHF
TGTGCCAGCATGCGACAGGGAGGCGGTCAGCCCCAGCATTTT
>NA|TRBJ1-5|TRBV28|NA
CASSSSGGFGNQPQHF
TGTGCCAGCAGTTCCTCTGGGGGGTTTGGCAATCAGCCCCAGCATTTT
>NA|TRBJ2-6|TRBV5-1|NA
CASSLGLRGTGANVLTF
TGCGCCAGCAGCCTGGGATTACGGGGTACTGGGGCCAACGTCCTGACTTTC
>NA|TRBJ1-3|TRBV27|NA
CASSEPKQGPKLSGNTIYF
TGTGCCAGCAGTGAACCTAAACAGGGCCCGAAGTTGTCCGGAAACACCATATATTTT
>NA|TRBJ1-1|TRBV28|NA
CASSLILNSVRATEAFF
TGTGCCAGCAGTTTAATTCTAAACTCTGTCAGGGCGACTGAAGCTTTCTTT
>TRBD1|TRBJ1-2|TRBV5-3|NA
CARSLGRADRGLNYGYTF
TGTGCCAGAAGCTTGGGGAGGGCCGACAGGGGACTAAACTATGGCTACACCTTC
>NA|TRBJ2-3|TRBV5-1|NA
CASTFGQTSTDTQYF
TGCGCCAGCACATTTGGACAGACTAGCACAGATACGCAGTATTTT
>TRBD1|TRBJ1-6|TRBV5-6|NA
CASSLEDRGLSNSPLHF
TGTGCCAGCAGCTTGGAGGACAGGGGGCTAAGCAATTCACCCCTCCACTTT
>NA|TRBJ1-4|TRBV9|NA
CASSAGALEGGIGKLFF
TGTGCCAGCAGCGCAGGCGCCTTAGAAGGAGGTATTGGAAAACTGTTTTTT
>NA|TRBJ2-5|TRBV5-1|NA
CASSLEHGAVETQYF
TGCGCCAGCAGCTTGGAACATGGGGCGGTAGAGACCCAGTACTTC
>NA|TRBJ2-7|TRBV11-2|NA
CASSLYGGRGSYEQYF
TGTGCCAGCAGCTTATATGGGGGCAGGGGCTCCTACGAGCAGTACTTC
>TRBD2|TRBJ2-3|TRBV28|NA
CASSPAFLSGSGISTDTQYF
TGTGCCAGCAGTCCCGCATTCCTCTCGGGTAGCGGGATCAGCACAGATACGCAGTATTTT
>TRBD2|TRBJ2-7|TRBV5-1|once
CASSPGGTSGGYEQYF
TGCGCCAGCAGCCCGGGAGGGACTAGCGGGGGGTACGAGCAGTACTTC
>NA|TRBJ2-5|TRBV20-1|NA
CSAAGEETQYF
TGCAGTGCAGCAGGGGAAGAGACCCAGTACTTC
>NA|TRBJ1-2|TRBV5-1|NA
CASSLGGMDGYTF
TGCGCCAGCAGCTTGGGAGGGATGGATGGCTACACCTTC
>NA|TRBJ2-7|TRBV6-5|NA
CASRPGIEVPYEQYF
TGTGCCAGCAGGCCCGGAATCGAGGTCCCCTACGAGCAGTACTTC